Following are 21 T cell receptor beta chains from one sample sequenced in a study of blood T cells in healthy people across ages. Then a second PCR, running about 7 to 11 cycles, was carried out with a sample-barcoded 5' primer and a J-beta primer mix. TCRdb independently ran MiXCR on the 5' RACE reads; one entry per CDR3 protein. This table has some 1.6 million distinct CDR3 sequences, roughly 32% appearing once. Sequenced sample: blood. The receptors derive from a woman in her 30s in good health.

This clonotype has only a few counts. V is TRBV27 and J is TRBJ1-6, with D possibly matching TRBD1 (5 bases). CDR1 and CDR2 (germline): MNHEY, SMNVEV (reference sequence). The CDR3 has 15 amino acids. V was pared by 5 bases and J by 9 bases, with 17 bases between. The DNA for the CDR3 is TGTGCCAGCAGTACGATAGGGGCCGACTCTTCACCCCTCCACTTT. Its translation is CASSTIGADSSPLHF.

The chain combines TRBV7-9 with TRBJ2-3, with D possibly matching TRBD2 (5 bases). This CDR3 comprises 17 residues. Trimming left V 5 bases short and J 1 base short, with 19 bases between. Per germline, CDR1 SEHNR and CDR2 FQNEAQ (reference sequence). Here the CDR3 DNA reads TGTGCCAGCAGCCCCCGGTCTGAGGGATTTGGCACAGATACGCAGTATTTT. Translating gives CASSPRSEGFGTDTQYF.

This clonotype was picked up a small number of times. This chain links TRBV28 with TRBJ2-7, with TRBD2 matching over 10 bases. CDR3 size: 15 residues. The germline gives CDR1 MDHEN, CDR2 SYDVKM. Trimming cost V 6 bases and J 0 bases; bases outside gene matches: 5. The CDR3 nucleotides are TGTGCCAGCAGGCTAGCGGGAGACTTCTCCTACGAGCAGTACTTC. It yields the protein CASRLAGDFSYEQYF.

This clonotype turned up a few times. The V and J genes are TRBV10-3 and TRBJ1-2, with 7 bases that match TRBD1. The CDR3 spans 13 residues. V was pared by 6 bases and J by 6 bases, with 7 bases of the junction left unmatched. Germline V CDR1 and CDR2: ENHRY, SYGVKD. The DNA for the CDR3 is TGTGCCATCAGCTCGACAGGGTTTCATGGCTACACCTTC. The encoded protein is CAISSTGFHGYTF.

Worth noting for this clonotype: A much bigger clone sits one base away, suggesting this may be a read error. This chain joins TRBV20-1 and TRBJ2-5; D is possibly TRBD2 (6 bases). The CDR3 runs 12 residues. The V gene's germline CDR1 is DFQATT and CDR2 SNEGSKA (reference sequence). CDR3 loop: CSGEDRQEAQYF. CDR3 in DNA: TGCAGTGGGGAGGACCGCCAAGAGGCCCAGTACTTC.

CDR3 nucleotides: TGTGCCAGCAGTGAAGACGACCGCGGGGGTTCAGATACGCAGTATTTT. Translating gives CASSEDDRGGSDTQYF. The chain carries TRBV6-1 and TRBJ2-3, with 7 positions matching TRBD2. V was clipped by 1 base and J by 4 bases; unmatched bases: 8. The CDR3 extends over 16 amino acids. CDR1 is MNHNS, CDR2 SASEGT, per germline.

V gene TRBV12-3 or TRBV12-4 combines with J gene TRBJ2-1; 7 positions agree with TRBD2. The ends lost 5 bases at V and 8 bases at J; junction bases unmatched: 9. The CDR3 runs to 14 residues. The CDR3 DNA is TGTGCCAGCAGTCCACCGGGGAGCGGGGATGAGCAGTTCTTC. Translated: CASSPPGSGDEQFF.

In its sample, this clonotype ranks as medium-sized. The chain links TRBV29-1 to TRBJ2-1; D remains unclear. Deletions cut 0 bases from V and 3 bases from J, with 9 bases between. This CDR3 comprises 14 residues. CDR1 and CDR2 from the germline V gene are SQVTM and ANQGSEA. The CDR3 is CSVEDASGYNEQFF. In nucleotides, the CDR3 is TGCAGCGTTGAAGATGCCAGTGGCTACAATGAGCAGTTCTTC.

This clonotype was seen a few times. The V and J genes are TRBV7-9 and TRBJ2-3; D tentatively reads TRBD1 or TRBD2 (5 bases each). The CDR3 is 19 residues long. Per the germline V gene, CDR1 is SEHNR and CDR2 is FQNEAQ (reference sequence). V was cut by 0 bases and J by 5 bases, with 24 bases left in between. In DNA form, the CDR3 reads TGTGCCAGCAGCTTAGCTCCCCAGGGTAGCGTGAACTCCAGAGATACGCAGTATTTT. It is translated as CASSLAPQGSVNSRDTQYF.

The chain carries TRBV7-2 and TRBJ2-3, with D possibly TRBD2 on 6 matching bases. The CDR3 runs to 14 residues. Germline V gene sequence: CDR1 SGHTA, CDR2 FQGNSA. V lost 4 bases and J 1 base, leaving 9 bases between the germline ends. In DNA form, the CDR3 reads TGTGCCAGCAGCTGGAGGGATGGCACAGATACGCAGTATTTT. Translation: CASSWRDGTDTQYF.

This chain uses TRBV7-9 with TRBJ2-3, with 7 positions matching TRBD1. CDR1 and CDR2 (germline): SEHNR, FQNEAQ (reference sequence). The CDR3 loop spans 16 amino acids. V lost 5 bases and J lost 1; bases outside the gene matches: 9. For the CDR3, the DNA is TGTGCCAGCAGCGGGATAGGGGGCGGTGGCACAGATACGCAGTATTTT. Translated, it gives CASSGIGGGGTDTQYF.

This clonotype has just a few counts. The V call is TRBV29-1, the J call TRBJ2-1; perhaps TRBD1 as D (5 bases). The CDR3 extends over 14 amino acids. Germline CDR1 SQVTM, CDR2 ANQGSEA. V was pared by 2 bases and J by 3 bases, with 11 bases between. The CDR3 reads CSVERDSYYNEQFF. The CDR3, as DNA: TGCAGCGTTGAACGAGACAGTTACTACAATGAGCAGTTCTTC.

The chain combines TRBV28 with TRBJ2-7, with D maybe TRBD2 (5 bases). The V gene lost 6 bases and the J gene lost 3 bases, with 15 bases spanning the gap. The CDR3 has 14 residues. Germline assignment: CDR1 MDHEN and CDR2 SYDVKM. The CDR3 DNA follows: TGTGCCAGCAGCCCTGAAGCGGTAGTCTACGAGCAGTACTTC. Translating gives CASSPEAVVYEQYF.

This clonotype came up a few times. The V gene is TRBV21-1, the J gene TRBJ2-7; the table's D gene call, TRBD1, was not cross checked with the DNA. TRBV21-1 constitutes a pseudogene. CDR3 length: 15 amino acids. CDR3 in DNA: TGTGCCAGCAGCGCCCCACGGGCAGCTCCCTACGAGCAGTACTTC. Translated: CASSAPRAAPYEQYF.

The V gene is TRBV6-1, the J gene TRBJ2-5; 7 bases are a match to TRBD2. Per the germline V gene, CDR1 is MNHNS and CDR2 is SASEGT. V lost 0 bases and J lost 5; bases outside the gene matches: 9. CDR3 length equals 16 residues. CDR3 coding DNA: TGTGCCAGCAGTGAAGCGCTGACTAGCCTAGGCGAGACCCAGTACTTC. It yields the protein CASSEALTSLGETQYF.

This chain uses TRBV24-1 with TRBJ2-7; TRBD2 aligns across 11 bases. This CDR3 has 15 amino acids. In germline, CDR1 is KGHDR, CDR2 SFDVKD. With V trimmed by 3 bases and J by 5 bases, 5 bases remained unmatched. CDR3 nucleotide sequence: TGTGCCACCAGTGATGTACTAGCGGGAGAAGACGAGCAGTACTTC. It encodes CATSDVLAGEDEQYF.

This clonotype was counted between two and nine times. V and J are TRBV24-1 and TRBJ2-4; the D gene is possibly TRBD1 (6 bases). The end of the DNA aligns better with TRBJ2-7, so the J call may be wrong. CDR3 length: 13 residues. From germline, CDR1 is KGHDR and CDR2 SFDVKD. Written as DNA, the CDR3 is TGTGCCACCAGTAAACAGGGCTACCACGAGCAGTACTTC. Its protein product is CATSKQGYHEQYF.

This clonotype was detected ten times or more. This rearrangement joins TRBV29-1 to TRBJ2-3; D assignment may be TRBD1 or TRBD2 (5 bases each). Germline CDR1 is SQVTM and CDR2 is ANQGSEA. CDR3 length: 14 residues. V was pared by 3 bases and J by 3 bases, with 13 bases between. CDR3 DNA: TGCAGCGTTGAGACAACCAGGGAGACAGATACGCAGTATTTT. Translated: CSVETTRETDTQYF.

This clonotype was seen a handful of times. The chain is built from TRBV29-1 and TRBJ1-2; 8 bases are a match to TRBD1. The germline gives CDR1 SQVTM, CDR2 ANQGSEA. The CDR3 contains 13 residues. V shed 1 base, J shed 8 bases, and the junction held 6 bases outside the gene matches. CDR3 nucleotide sequence: TGCAGCGTTGAAGCGACAGGGGTGGGGGGCTACACCTTC. Its translation: CSVEATGVGGYTF.

The sample holds a few counts of this clonotype. V is TRBV4-1 and J is TRBJ1-2; TRBD1 agrees at 9 bases. V shed 5 bases, J shed 0 bases, and the junction held 7 bases outside the gene matches. Germline V gene data show CDR1 as MGHRA and CDR2 as YSYEKL. The CDR3 has 16 amino acids. The CDR3 loop is CASSGTGIGANYGYTF. In DNA form, the CDR3 reads TGCGCCAGCAGCGGGACAGGGATTGGGGCTAACTATGGCTACACCTTC.

The V call is TRBV7-9, the J call TRBJ2-5; possible D gene TRBD2, 5 bases. This CDR3 is built from 15 residues. Between the trimmed V and J ends, which lost 4 bases and 0 bases, there was a span of 12 bases. Germline V gene lookup returns CDR1 SEHNR and CDR2 FQNEAQ (reference sequence). CDR3 region: CASSSRDWYQETQYF. For the CDR3, the DNA is TGTGCCAGCAGCTCTCGGGATTGGTACCAAGAGACCCAGTACTTC.